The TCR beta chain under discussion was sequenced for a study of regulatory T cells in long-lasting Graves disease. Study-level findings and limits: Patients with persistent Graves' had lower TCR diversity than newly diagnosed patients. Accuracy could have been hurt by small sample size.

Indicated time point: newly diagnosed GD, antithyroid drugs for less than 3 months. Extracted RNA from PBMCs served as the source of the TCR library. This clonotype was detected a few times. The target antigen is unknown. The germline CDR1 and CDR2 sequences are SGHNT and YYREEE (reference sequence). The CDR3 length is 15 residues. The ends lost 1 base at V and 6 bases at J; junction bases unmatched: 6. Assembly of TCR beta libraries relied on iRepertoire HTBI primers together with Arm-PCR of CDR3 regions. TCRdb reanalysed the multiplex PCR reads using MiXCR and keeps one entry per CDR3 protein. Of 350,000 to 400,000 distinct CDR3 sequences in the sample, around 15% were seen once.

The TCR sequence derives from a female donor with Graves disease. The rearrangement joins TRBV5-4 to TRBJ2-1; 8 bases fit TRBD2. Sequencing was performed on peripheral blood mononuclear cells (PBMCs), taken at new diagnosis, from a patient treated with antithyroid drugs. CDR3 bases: TGTGCCAGCAGCTTGCGACTAGCGAGGGGCAATGAGCAGTTCTTC. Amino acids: CASSLRLARGNEQFF.